This is a list of T cell receptor beta chains from one sample in a study of Graves' ophthalmopathy and Graves' hyperthyroidism. TCRdb reprocessed the multiplex PCR reads with MiXCR, giving one entry per CDR3 protein. The repertoire holds approximately 700,000 distinct CDR3 sequences, roughly 41% seen once, with under 3.5% in the top ten. The sequencing input was peripheral blood. The receptors were gathered from an adult man with Graves' ophthalmopathy. Both conserved end residues are part of each CDR3. The D gene is left open where the match is weak. For some rows the clone size is stated as once, few or many, or as a class when expanded; others skip it.

>TRBD1|few|TRBJ2-7|TRBV14
TGTGCCAGCAGCCCTGGGACAGGGGCCCCCCACGAGCAGTACTTC
CASSPGTGAPHEQYF
>.|few|TRBJ1-1|TRBV30
TGTGCCTGGAGTGTATTAGAGACTGAAGCTTTCTTT
CAWSVLETEAFF
>TRBD1|.|TRBJ1-4|TRBV15
TGTGCCACCAGCAGAGATCCGGGACAGGGAAAACTGTTTTTT
CATSRDPGQGKLFF
>TRBD1|.|TRBJ1-5|TRBV4-3
TGCGCCAGCAGCCAAGGCGGGATGGACAGGGTAGGTCAGCCCCAGCATTTT
CASSQGGMDRVGQPQHF
>TRBD1|few|TRBJ2-7|TRBV20-1
TGCAGTGCTAGATCCGGACAGGGAGGCTACGAGCAGTACTTC
CSARSGQGGYEQYF
>.|few|TRBJ2-1|TRBV20-1
TGCAGTGCGTCGCGCAATGAGCAGTTCTTC
CSASRNEQFF
>.|.|TRBJ1-2|TRBV7-9
TGTGCCAGCAGCTTAGACGCGGGTAGCACCTTC
CASSLDAGSTF
>.|.|TRBJ2-7|TRBV7-2
TGTGCCAGCAGCCCCTCGGGGGCTCCTTTGGAGCAGTACTTC
CASSPSGAPLEQYF
>TRBD2|.|TRBJ2-5|TRBV19
TGTGCCAGCGGGACTAGCGGCAGGGGGGAAGAGACCCAGTACTTC
CASGTSGRGEETQYF
>TRBD1|.|TRBJ2-7|TRBV10-3
TGTGTCAGCAGTTACGAGAGACAGGGACACGAGCAGTACTTC
CVSSYERQGHEQYF
>TRBD2|.|TRBJ2-7|TRBV11-2
TGTGCCAGCAGCTGGGGACTAGCGGGAGAAAGCTACGAGCGGTACTTC
CASSWGLAGESYERYF
>TRBD2|many|TRBJ2-7|TRBV29-1
TGCAGCGTTTCGACTAGCGGATCCTCCGGGGGCTACGAGCAGTACTTC
CSVSTSGSSGGYEQYF
>TRBD2|many|TRBJ2-5|TRBV7-2
TGTGCCAGCACCCCTAGCGGATCTCATGGGGAGACCCAGTACTTC
CASTPSGSHGETQYF
>TRBD1|.|TRBJ1-1|TRBV12-3/TRBV12-4
TGTGCCAGCAGCTGGACAGGGGCGCTGGGGAGAGCTTTCTTT
CASSWTGALGRAFF
>.|once|TRBJ1-5|TRBV10-3
TGTGCCATCAGTGAGGTTCGAGGCAGGGGATTCTATAGCAATCAGCCCCAGCATTTT
CAISEVRGRGFYSNQPQHF
>.|many|TRBJ2-6|TRBV20-1
TGCAGTGCTGGGACGGTGATCTCTGGGGCCAACGTCCTGACTTTC
CSAGTVISGANVLTF
>.|.|TRBJ1-5|TRBV11-1
TGTGCCAGCAGCCGATCGGACGGCGGTCCGCCCCAGCATTTT
CASSRSDGGPPQHF
>.|.|TRBJ2-2|TRBV24-1
TGTGCCACCAGTGGAGGGGGGAACACCGGGGAGCTGTTTTTT
CATSGGGNTGELFF
>.|.|TRBJ2-3|TRBV20-1
TGCAGTGCTAGAGTAACGGGAGTAGGCGATACGCAGTATTTT
CSARVTGVGDTQYF
>.|many|TRBJ2-5|TRBV5-5
TGTGCCAGCAGCCCCCGACAGATTCAAGAGACCCAGTACTTC
CASSPRQIQETQYF
>TRBD1|.|TRBJ2-5|TRBV6-1
TGTGCCAGCAGTGACAGGGACAGGGAAGGGGAGACCCAGTACTTC
CASSDRDREGETQYF
>.|many|TRBJ2-2|TRBV24-1
TGTGCCACCAGTGATAGGAGGAGACTTGGACAGACCACCGGGGAGCTGTTTTTT
CATSDRRRLGQTTGELFF